What follows are 9 T cell receptor beta chains derived from one specimen sequenced in a study of T cells after yellow fever vaccination (dated by TCRdb to between 2019 and 2020). Library method: 5' RACE. TCRdb shows the sequencer as Illumina NovaSeq 6000. TCRdb reprocessing: public reads trimmed at Q25 with fastp, clones called with MiXCR, in-frame beta chains kept. Every CDR3 protein is listed once, alongside the most common genes and DNA of its rows. This sample has approximately 250,000 distinct CDR3 sequences in its table, and about 3.7% of those were observed once. The ten biggest clones cover about 20% of the sample. Explained via the paper, the treatment or condition label denotes: live attenuated yellow fever vaccine strain. The sample here was PBMCs, taken 15 days after the yellow fever booster vaccination. Receptor source: a man aged 18 to 30 who received the YFV17D yellow fever vaccine.

This clonotype was seen at least ten times. The chain is built from TRBV6-2 or TRBV6-3 and TRBJ2-5; 12 nucleotides match TRBD2. V shed 0 bases and J 1 base; nucleotides not matched to a gene: 6. The length of the CDR3 is 18 residues. Germline CDR1 is MNHEY and CDR2 is SVGEGT. The CDR3 DNA reads TGTGCCAGCAGTTACTCGACTAGCGGGGGCCCTATCCAAGAGACCCAGTACTTC. Its translation: CASSYSTSGGPIQETQYF.

This clonotype has ten or more counts. For the CDR3, the DNA is TGTGCCAGCAGTGTGGGACAGGGGGAGAACACTGAAGCTTTCTTT. Amino acids: CASSVGQGENTEAFF. The V call is TRBV12-3 or TRBV12-4, the J call TRBJ1-1; 11 bases match TRBD1. The CDR3 spans 15 residues. With 5 bases clipped from V and 1 base from J, the junction kept 3 bases outside the gene matches.

This clonotype was recorded at least ten times. In DNA, the CDR3 is TGCGCCAGCAGCCGCTCGGGACAGGGGGCTTACAATGAGCAGTTCTTC. It codes for CASSRSGQGAYNEQFF. The chain joins TRBV4-1 to TRBJ2-1, with TRBD1 matching 12 bases. The CDR3 is 16 amino acids. Looked up from germline, CDR1 is MGHRA and CDR2 is YSYEKL. J gave up 4 bases and V 4 bases, and 5 bases lay outside the gene matches.

Ten or more counts support this clonotype. This chain connects TRBV3-1 to TRBJ1-1; D call uncertain. Looked up from germline, CDR1 is LGHDT and CDR2 is YNNKEL (reference sequence). V was clipped by 0 bases and J by 11 bases, with 13 bases between them. The CDR3 loop spans 13 amino acids. CDR3 region: CASSQDTGSNAFF. As DNA, the CDR3 is TGTGCCAGCAGCCAAGATACCGGCAGCAATGCTTTCTTT.

The J gene is TRBJ1-5, the V gene TRBV27; D unresolved. Trimming removed 3 bases at V and 6 bases at J, with 12 bases between. This CDR3 spans 14 amino acids. Germline CDR1 is MNHEY and CDR2 is SMNVEV (reference sequence). This chain's CDR3 is CASSLERLGQPQHF. CDR3 nucleotides: TGTGCCAGCAGTTTGGAAAGGTTGGGTCAGCCCCAGCATTTT.

In its sample, this clonotype was seen many times. The chain has TRBV2 and TRBJ2-3, with D perhaps being TRBD1 or TRBD2 (5 bases each). Germline V gene sequence: CDR1 SNHLY, CDR2 FYNNEI. V was trimmed by 10 bases and J by 2 bases, leaving 13 bases between them. The length of the CDR3 is 13 residues. The CDR3 region has the DNA TGTGCCACCGGGGCGCGTGTCACAGATACGCAGTATTTT. It translates to CATGARVTDTQYF.

There are many counts of this clonotype. The chain carries TRBV11-3 and TRBJ2-1, with D unresolved. The CDR3 has 13 residues. Per germline, CDR1 SGHNT and CDR2 YENEEA. Trimming removed 5 bases at V and 5 bases at J, with 10 bases between. The CDR3 DNA follows: TGTGCCAGCAGCCCAAACAGTGACAATGAGCAGTTCTTC. This gives the protein CASSPNSDNEQFF.

The sample holds many counts of this clonotype. The chain employs TRBV4-3 and TRBJ2-5; 8 bases line up with TRBD2. This CDR3 region has 18 residues. The junction had 9 bases not matched to a gene; V was cut back by 0 bases and J by 0 bases. The germline CDR1 and CDR2 sequences are LGHNA and YSLEER. As DNA, the CDR3 is TGCGCCAGCAGCCAAGATCACCAGCGGGGGACATACCAAGAGACCCAGTACTTC. It is translated as CASSQDHQRGTYQETQYF.

This clonotype occurred many times. V and J are TRBV5-1 and TRBJ2-7; 7 bases are a match to TRBD1. The V gene end was trimmed by 4 bases and the J gene end by 7 bases; junction bases not matched to a gene: 11. The CDR3 consists of 14 residues. Germline CDR1 reads SGHRS; CDR2 reads YFSETQ. The CDR3 DNA sequence: TGCGCCAGCAGCCCACTGACAGGGACGAGAGAGCAGTACGTC. Its protein product is CASSPLTGTREQYV.